The clone carrying this TCR beta chain turned up a few times. Its specificity is unknown. This sample was included in a study of human T cells and chemical hapten exposure. Study-level background: The upper back received 0.01% DPC by patch testing, with results read at 6 days. Regarding the study as a whole: Expanded TCR sets contained significantly more large CDR3 similarity clusters than controls. PT1 expanded TCR numbers rose with patch test score.

Germline lookup yields CDR1 LNHDA and CDR2 SQIVND (reference sequence). The V and J ends lost 6 bases and 8 bases respectively, with 14 bases between them. The CDR3 extends over 14 amino acids. Authors' processing steps: Per-sample TCR counts ranged from roughly 23,224 to 750,000, median around 96,000. TCRdb called the RACE reads again in MiXCR, with one record for every CDR3 protein. TCRdb, not the authors, supplied the V and J calls. The table records 50,000 to 80,000 distinct CDR3 sequences, 8% to 13% of them present only once. This sample's time point: patch test 3, about 24 weeks after DPC sensitization. Treatment: therapeutic diphenylcyclopropenone sensitization with weekly scalp DPC.

This sample comprised whole blood, obtained in connection with sensitization to the hapten diphenylcyclopropenone (DPC). The chain employs TRBV19 and TRBJ1-6, with D perhaps matching TRBD1 (5 bases). The source is a woman aged 25 to 39 with alopecia areata. Some clones in this sample may be carry-over from other donors' samples. The CDR3 region is CASSGRDGDSPLHF. The CDR3, as DNA: TGTGCCAGTAGCGGACGGGACGGGGATTCACCCCTCCACTTT.